The present T cell receptor beta chain was sequenced within a study of identifying expanded T cells in peripheral blood. Trimming removed 5 bases from V and 4 bases from J, with 14 bases in between. Germline V gives CDR1 PRHDT, CDR2 FYEKMQ (reference sequence). The CDR3 extends over 14 amino acids. Clones were read by immunoSEQ multiplex PCR, and TCRdb kept only the in-frame ones, dropping some. The sample has over 70,000 clones, roughly 91% seen once; the top ten hold 15% to 20%. Sequenced sample: blood. The receptor was derived from a person between 18 and 75 years old in good health. V and J are TRBV13 and TRBJ1-2; D not certain. This CDR3 is CASSPTGPRYGYTF. CDR3 DNA sequence: TGTGCCAGCAGCCCTACCGGCCCCCGCTATGGCTACACCTTC.